This T cell receptor (beta chain) originates from a study of blood T cell repertoires in COVID-19. Study background: Collection of acute and convalescent COVID-19 samples took place in the United States, Italy and Spain. T cells, B-cell-depleted T cells, or PBMCs provided the cDNA or gDNA that served as material.

J gave up 2 bases and V 4 bases, and 4 bases lay outside the gene matches. CDR3 length: 14 amino acids. The germline gives CDR1 LGHDT, CDR2 YNNKEL (reference sequence). Original analysis: The authors estimated nucleated cell counts from reference gene primer amplification. TCRdb's copy holds only in-frame clones and misses some; the assay was immunoSEQ multiplex PCR. V and J calls and clone size follow that table, whereas D and trimming were derived from the DNA. The repertoire holds 75,000 to 100,000 clones, around 87% seen once, with 20% in the top ten. V gene TRBV3-1 (or the pseudogene TRBV3-2) combines with J gene TRBJ2-5; 7 bases are shared with TRBD2. Material for sequencing was peripheral blood. The receptor was derived from a human donor in a cohort sampled during active COVID-19. The CDR3: CASSLAGAQETQYF. For the CDR3, the DNA is TGTGCCAGCAGCCTCGCGGGAGCGCAAGAGACCCAGTACTTC.